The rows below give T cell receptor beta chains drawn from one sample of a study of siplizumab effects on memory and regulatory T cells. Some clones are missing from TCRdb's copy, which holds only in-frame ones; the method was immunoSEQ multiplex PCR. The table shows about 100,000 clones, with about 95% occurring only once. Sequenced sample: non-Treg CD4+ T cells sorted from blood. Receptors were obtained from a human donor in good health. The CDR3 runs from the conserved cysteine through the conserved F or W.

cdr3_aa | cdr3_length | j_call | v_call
CASSFGLNEQFF | 12 | TRBJ2-1 | TRBV11-3
CASSRGDGRIYNEQFF | 16 | TRBJ2-1 | TRBV11-1
CASNREMNTEAFF | 13 | TRBJ1-1 | TRBV19
CASSQQYGLAGLEQYF | 16 | TRBJ2-7 | TRBV14
CSVSDTGNTIYF | 12 | TRBJ1-3 | TRBV29-1
CASSYPMMTQHF | 12 | TRBJ1-5 | TRBV6-6
CASSFRGAWEQYF | 13 | TRBJ2-7 | TRBV28
CASLLGDYGYTF | 12 | TRBJ1-2 | TRBV28
CASSYGSFANTGELFF | 16 | TRBJ2-2 | TRBV6-5
CASSIPGTENTIYF | 14 | TRBJ1-3 | TRBV19
CASSEASSPLIYEQYF | 16 | TRBJ2-7 | TRBV6-1
CASTGLETGGGFYGYTF | 17 | TRBJ1-2 | TRBV19
CASSTPRGTGTYNEQFF | 17 | TRBJ2-1 | TRBV19
CASSRLGLAGDEQYF | 15 | TRBJ2-7 | TRBV14
CASSVGGEWLGELNAGELFF | 20 | TRBJ2-2 | TRBV9
CASSVNAGQPQHF | 13 | TRBJ1-5 | TRBV6-1
CASSLGPLGTGLTDTQYF | 18 | TRBJ2-3 | TRBV5-4
CACGNNQPQHF | 11 | TRBJ1-5 | TRBV30
CASSEYANEKLFF | 13 | TRBJ1-4 | TRBV6-1
CASSEGVTGELFF | 13 | TRBJ2-2 | TRBV2
CASSPLSGRSTDTQYF | 16 | TRBJ2-3 | TRBV18
CASSPLGAATQSNEQFF | 17 | TRBJ2-1 | TRBV11-2
CASSGQGAIYEQYF | 14 | TRBJ2-7 | TRBV18
CASSLIAGGGDTQYF | 15 | TRBJ2-3 | TRBV11-3